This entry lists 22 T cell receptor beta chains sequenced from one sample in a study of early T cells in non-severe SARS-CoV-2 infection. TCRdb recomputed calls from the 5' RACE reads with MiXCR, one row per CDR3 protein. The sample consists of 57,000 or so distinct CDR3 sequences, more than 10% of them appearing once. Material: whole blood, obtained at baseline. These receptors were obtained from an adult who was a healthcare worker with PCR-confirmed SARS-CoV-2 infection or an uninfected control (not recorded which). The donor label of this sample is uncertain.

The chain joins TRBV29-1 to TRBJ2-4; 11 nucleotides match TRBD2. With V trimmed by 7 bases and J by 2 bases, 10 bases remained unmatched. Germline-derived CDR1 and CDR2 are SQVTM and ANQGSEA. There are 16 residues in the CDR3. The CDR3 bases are TGCAGCGCAAGAATAGCGGGGGGGGACCCCAAAAACATTCAGTACTTC. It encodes CSARIAGGDPKNIQYF. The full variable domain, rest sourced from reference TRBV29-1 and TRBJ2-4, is SAVISQKPSRDICQRGTSLTIQCQVDSQVTMMFWYRQQPGQSLTLIATANQGSEATYESGFVIDKFPISRPNLTFSTLTVSNMSPEDSSIYLCSARIAGGDPKNIQYFGAGTRLSVL.

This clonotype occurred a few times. CDR3: CASSLEGGQITDTQYF. The CDR3 nucleotides are TGTGCCAGCAGCCTAGAGGGGGGGCAGATCACAGATACGCAGTATTTT. The V call is TRBV2, the J call TRBJ2-3, with D possibly matching TRBD2 (7 bases). The CDR3 extends over 16 amino acids. Germline V gene sequence: CDR1 SNHLY, CDR2 FYNNEI. The V end was cut by 6 bases, the J end by 2 bases, with 18 bases between.

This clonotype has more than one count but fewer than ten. The CDR3 DNA is TGTGCCAGCAGTAGACAGGGTTCGAGGGAAAAACTGTTTTTT. Protein product: CASSRQGSREKLFF. The chain couples TRBV12-3 or TRBV12-4 to TRBJ1-4, with 7 bases fitting TRBD1. The CDR3 covers 14 residues. V lost 5 bases to trimming and J lost 8 bases; unmatched junction nucleotides: 8.

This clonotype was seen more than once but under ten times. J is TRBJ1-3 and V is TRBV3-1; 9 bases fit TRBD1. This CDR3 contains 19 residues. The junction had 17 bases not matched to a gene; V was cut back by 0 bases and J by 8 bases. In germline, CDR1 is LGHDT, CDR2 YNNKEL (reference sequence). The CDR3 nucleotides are TGTGCCAGCAGCCAAGATGTAGGCGGAACAGGGGGCGAGTCACACACCATATATTTT. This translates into CASSQDVGGTGGESHTIYF. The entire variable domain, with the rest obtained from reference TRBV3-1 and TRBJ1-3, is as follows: DTAVSQTPKYLVTQMGNDKSIKCEQNLGHDTMYWYKQDSKKFLKIMFSYNNKELIINETVPNRFSPKSPDKAHLNLHINSLELGDSAVYFCASSQDVGGTGGESHTIYFGEGSWLTVV.

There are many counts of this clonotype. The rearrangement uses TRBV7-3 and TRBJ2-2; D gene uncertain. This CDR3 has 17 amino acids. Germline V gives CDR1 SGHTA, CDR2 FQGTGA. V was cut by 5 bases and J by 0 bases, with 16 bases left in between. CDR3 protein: CASSPNYRATNTGELFF. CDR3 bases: TGTGCCAGCAGCCCCAACTATCGGGCCACGAACACCGGGGAGCTGTTTTTT.

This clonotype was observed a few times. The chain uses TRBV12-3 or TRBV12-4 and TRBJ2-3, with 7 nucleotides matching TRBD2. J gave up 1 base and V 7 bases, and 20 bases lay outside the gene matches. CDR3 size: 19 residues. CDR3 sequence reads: CASTPLGLPYSGGTDTQYF. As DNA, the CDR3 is TGTGCCAGCACCCCATTGGGACTACCCTACTCAGGTGGCACAGATACGCAGTATTTT.

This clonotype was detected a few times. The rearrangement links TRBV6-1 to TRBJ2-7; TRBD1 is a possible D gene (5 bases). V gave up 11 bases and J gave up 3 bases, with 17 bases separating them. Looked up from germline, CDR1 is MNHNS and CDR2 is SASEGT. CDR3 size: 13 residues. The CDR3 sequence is CASSRTRDYEQYV. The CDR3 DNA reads TGTGCCTCCTCAAGAACCAGGGACTACGAGCAGTACGTC.

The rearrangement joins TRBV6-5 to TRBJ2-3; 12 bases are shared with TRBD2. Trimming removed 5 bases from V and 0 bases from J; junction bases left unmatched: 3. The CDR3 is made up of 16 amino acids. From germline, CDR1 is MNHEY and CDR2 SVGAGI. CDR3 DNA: TGTGCCAGCAGTAAGACTAGCGGGGGAAGCACAGATACGCAGTATTTT. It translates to CASSKTSGGSTDTQYF.

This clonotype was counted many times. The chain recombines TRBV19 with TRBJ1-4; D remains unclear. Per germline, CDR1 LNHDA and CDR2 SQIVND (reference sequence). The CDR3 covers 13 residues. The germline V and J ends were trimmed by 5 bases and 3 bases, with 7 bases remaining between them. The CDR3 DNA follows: TGTGCCAGTAGTCCCGAGGCTAATGAAAAACTGTTTTTT. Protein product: CASSPEANEKLFF.

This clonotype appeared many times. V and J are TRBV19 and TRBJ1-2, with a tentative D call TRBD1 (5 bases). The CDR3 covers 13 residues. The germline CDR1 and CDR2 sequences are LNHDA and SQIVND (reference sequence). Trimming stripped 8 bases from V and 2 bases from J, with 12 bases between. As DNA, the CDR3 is TGTGCCAGTGGGGACCGGGACAACTATGGCTACACCTTC. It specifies CASGDRDNYGYTF.

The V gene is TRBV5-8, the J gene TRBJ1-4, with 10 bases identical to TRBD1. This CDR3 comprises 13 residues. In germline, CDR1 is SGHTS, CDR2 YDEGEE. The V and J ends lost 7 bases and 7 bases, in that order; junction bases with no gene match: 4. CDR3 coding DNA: TGTGCCAGCTACCGGGACAGGGGTGAAAAACTGTTTTTT. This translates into CASYRDRGEKLFF.

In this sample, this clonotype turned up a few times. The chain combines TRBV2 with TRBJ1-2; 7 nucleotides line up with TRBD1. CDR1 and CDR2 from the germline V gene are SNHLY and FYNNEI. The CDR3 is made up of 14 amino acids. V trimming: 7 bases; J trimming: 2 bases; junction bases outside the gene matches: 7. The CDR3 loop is CASTRQGENYGYTF. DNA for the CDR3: TGTGCCAGCACTCGACAGGGCGAAAACTATGGCTACACCTTC.

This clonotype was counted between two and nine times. The CDR3 DNA is TGTGCCAGCAGTGAATTTTGGGGCCTGAACACTGAAGCTTTCTTT. The encoded protein is CASSEFWGLNTEAFF. The chain is built from TRBV25-1 and TRBJ1-1; D is perhaps TRBD1 (5 bases). Per germline, CDR1 MGHDK and CDR2 SYGVNS. The CDR3 runs to 15 residues. V was shortened by 1 base and J by 0 bases, with 9 bases between the two germline ends.

CDR3 sequence (DNA): TGTGCCAGCTCACATACACCAACAGGGGTCAGAGAAAAAAATTCACCCCTCCACTTT. Its protein product is CASSHTPTGVREKNSPLHF. The chain has TRBV18 and TRBJ1-6; 7 bases agree with TRBD1. The germline V gene has CDR1 KGHSH and CDR2 LQKENI. J was trimmed by 7 bases and V by 4 bases; bases with no gene match: 19. This CDR3 contains 19 residues.

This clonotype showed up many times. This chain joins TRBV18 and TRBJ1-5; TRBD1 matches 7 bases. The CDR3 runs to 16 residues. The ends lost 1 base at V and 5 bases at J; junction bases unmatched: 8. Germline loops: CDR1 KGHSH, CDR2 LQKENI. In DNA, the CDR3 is TGTGCCAGCTCACCACGACAGGGTGGAGGCGATCAGCCCCAGCATTTT. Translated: CASSPRQGGGDQPQHF.

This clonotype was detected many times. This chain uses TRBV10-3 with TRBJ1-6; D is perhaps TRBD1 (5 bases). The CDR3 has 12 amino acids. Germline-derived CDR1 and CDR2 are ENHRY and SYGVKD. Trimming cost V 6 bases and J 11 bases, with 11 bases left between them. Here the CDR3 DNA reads TGTGCCATCAGAGGACAAAATCCACCCCTCCACTTT. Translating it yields CAIRGQNPPLHF.

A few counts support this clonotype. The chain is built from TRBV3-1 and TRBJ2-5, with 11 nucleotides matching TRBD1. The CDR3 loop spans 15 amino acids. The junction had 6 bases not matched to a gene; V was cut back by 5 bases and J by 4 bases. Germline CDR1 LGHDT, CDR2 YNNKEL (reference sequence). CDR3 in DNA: TGTGCCAGCAGCGAAAGGACAGGGGGCAGAGAGACCCAGTACTTC. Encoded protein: CASSERTGGRETQYF.

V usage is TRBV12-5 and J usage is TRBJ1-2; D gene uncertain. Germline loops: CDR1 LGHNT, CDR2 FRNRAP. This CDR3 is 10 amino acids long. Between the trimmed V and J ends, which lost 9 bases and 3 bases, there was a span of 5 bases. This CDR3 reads CASSYYGYTF. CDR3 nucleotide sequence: TGTGCTAGCAGCTACTATGGCTACACCTTC.

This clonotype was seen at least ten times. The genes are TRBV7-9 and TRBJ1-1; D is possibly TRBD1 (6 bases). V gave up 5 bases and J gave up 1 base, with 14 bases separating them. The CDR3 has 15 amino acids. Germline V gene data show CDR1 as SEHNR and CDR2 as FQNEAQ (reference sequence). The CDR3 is CASSRGTGQNTEAFF. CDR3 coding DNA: TGTGCCAGCAGCAGAGGGACGGGACAGAACACTGAAGCTTTCTTT.

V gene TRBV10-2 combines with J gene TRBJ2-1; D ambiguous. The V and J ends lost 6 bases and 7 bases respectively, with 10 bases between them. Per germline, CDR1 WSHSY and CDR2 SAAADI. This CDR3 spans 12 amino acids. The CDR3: CASRPNLNEQFF. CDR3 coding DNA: TGCGCCAGCAGGCCGAATCTGAATGAGCAGTTCTTC.

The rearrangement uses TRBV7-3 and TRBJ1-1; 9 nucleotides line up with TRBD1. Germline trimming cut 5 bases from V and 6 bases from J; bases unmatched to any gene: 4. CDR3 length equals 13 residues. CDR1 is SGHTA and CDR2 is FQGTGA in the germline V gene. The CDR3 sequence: CASSRDRESEAFF. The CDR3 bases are TGTGCCAGCAGCCGGGACAGGGAGTCTGAAGCTTTCTTT.

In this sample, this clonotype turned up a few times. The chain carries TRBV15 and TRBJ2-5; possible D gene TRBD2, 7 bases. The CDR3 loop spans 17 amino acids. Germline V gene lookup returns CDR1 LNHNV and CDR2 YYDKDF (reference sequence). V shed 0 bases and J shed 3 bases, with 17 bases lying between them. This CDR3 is CATSRDRGAVIKETQYF. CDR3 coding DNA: TGTGCCACCAGCAGAGATCGGGGGGCAGTGATTAAAGAGACCCAGTACTTC. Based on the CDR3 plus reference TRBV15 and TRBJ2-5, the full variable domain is DAMVIQNPRYQVTQFGKPVTLSCSQTLNHNVMYWYQQKSSQAPKLLFHYYDKDFNNEADTPDNFQSRRPNTSFCFLDIRSPGLGDTAMYLCATSRDRGAVIKETQYFGPGTRLLVL.